A single sample gave rise to the 26 T cell receptor beta chains below, sequenced in a study of cytotoxic CD8 clonotypes in ibrutinib-treated CLL. The repertoire was sequenced with immunoSEQ multiplex PCR; TCRdb's copy has only in-frame clones and lacks some. This table has some 160,000 clones, about four fifths appearing once. The sample consisted of PBMCs, taken after 12 months of ibrutinib treatment. Receptors were obtained from a human donor with chronic lymphocytic leukemia.

The chain uses TRBV7-8 and TRBJ2-7; D is uncertain. CDR3 length: 11 amino acids. CDR1 and CDR2 (germline): SGHVS, FQNEAQ. With 5 bases removed from V and 9 bases from J, the gap between germline ends came to 11 bases. The CDR3 loop is CASSPAFGQYF. CDR3 in DNA: TGTGCCAGCAGCCCTGCCTTCGGGCAGTACTTC.

The chain couples TRBV28 to TRBJ1-2; D unresolved. Germline V gene sequence: CDR1 MDHEN, CDR2 SYDVKM. The ends were cut back, 5 bases at V and 8 bases at J, with 21 bases in the middle. The CDR3 consists of 15 residues. CDR3 region: CASSGTGPSPWGYTF. The CDR3, as DNA: TGTGCCAGCAGTGGAACCGGGCCCTCCCCCTGGGGCTACACCTTC.

The rearrangement links TRBV6-1 to TRBJ1-1; D uncertain. The V gene lost 4 bases and the J gene lost 7 bases, with 4 bases spanning the gap. This CDR3 comprises 10 residues. Germline V gene sequence: CDR1 MNHNS, CDR2 SASEGT. CDR3 in amino acids: CASSVVEAFF. The CDR3 DNA follows: TGTGCCAGCAGTGTGGTTGAAGCTTTCTTT.

The CDR3 region is CASSEMLGSLYNEQFF. The CDR3 DNA is TGTGCCAGCAGTGAAATGTTGGGATCCCTCTACAATGAGCAGTTCTTC. The chain uses TRBV6-1 and TRBJ2-1; D uncertain. V dropped 2 bases and J dropped 3 bases, with 14 bases sitting between them. The CDR3 loop spans 16 amino acids. Germline V CDR1 and CDR2: MNHNS, SASEGT.

The chain has TRBV28 and TRBJ1-2; D perhaps matches TRBD1 (6 bases). The CDR3 is 16 amino acids. V lost 8 bases to trimming and J lost 0 bases, with 19 bases between them. CDR1 is MDHEN, CDR2 SYDVKM, per germline. CDR3 sequence reads: CASGTLRDTTNYGYTF. The CDR3 DNA reads TGTGCCAGCGGAACACTTCGGGACACGACTAACTATGGCTACACCTTC.

This clone was observed a single time. The chain carries TRBV27 and TRBJ2-1; 7 positions agree with TRBD1. V lost 4 bases, J lost 0 bases, and 12 bases stayed unmatched. CDR3 length: 18 residues. CDR1 MNHEY and CDR2 SMNVEV come from the germline V gene (reference sequence). Written as DNA, the CDR3 is TGTGCCAGCAGTTCCCAGACAGGGATCCGTAGCTCCTACAATGAGCAGTTCTTC. Translation gives CASSSQTGIRSSYNEQFF.

The J gene is TRBJ1-5, the V gene TRBV19; D may be TRBD1 (5 bases). There are 15 residues in the CDR3. The germline V gene has CDR1 LNHDA and CDR2 SQIVND (reference sequence). Trimming cost V 6 bases and J 0 bases, with 12 bases left between them. CDR3 DNA sequence: TGTGCCAGTAGGGGGGAGTCCTATAGCAATCAGCCCCAGCATTTT. Translation: CASRGESYSNQPQHF.

This clone showed up just a few times. This chain links TRBV28 with TRBJ1-1; D gene uncertain. CDR3 length equals 15 residues. Trimming took 2 bases from V and 1 from J, leaving 11 bases between them. CDR1 is MDHEN, CDR2 SYDVKM, per germline. The CDR3 nucleotides read TGTGCCAGCAGTTTAAGTTGGGGAACGAACACTGAAGCTTTCTTT. Protein product: CASSLSWGTNTEAFF.

This chain connects TRBV9 to TRBJ1-2; tentatively, D is TRBD1 (5 bases). CDR3 length: 17 residues. Germline CDR1 SGDLS, CDR2 YYNGEE. The V end was cut by 2 bases, the J end by 2 bases, with 19 bases between. The CDR3 reads CASSVSRSGKSNYGYTF. The CDR3 DNA reads as TGTGCCAGCAGCGTGAGCCGGTCAGGGAAGTCGAACTATGGCTACACCTTC.

The rearrangement joins TRBV7-2 to TRBJ1-1, with D hard to call. Germline V gene sequence: CDR1 SGHTA, CDR2 FQGNSA. CDR3 length: 14 residues. Trimming shortened V by 1 base and J by 1 base, and 7 bases separated the two germline ends. In DNA, the CDR3 is TGTGCCAGCAGCTTAGAACACTCGAACACTGAAGCTTTCTTT. Translation gives CASSLEHSNTEAFF.

The rearrangement links TRBV27 to TRBJ2-1; 11 positions match TRBD2. CDR1 and CDR2 (germline): MNHEY, SMNVEV (reference sequence). V dropped 8 bases and J dropped 3; count of bases not matched to a gene: 3. The CDR3 totals 14 residues. CDR3: CASRTSGSYNEQFF. The CDR3 region has the DNA TGTGCCAGCCGAACTAGCGGGAGCTACAATGAGCAGTTCTTC.

The rearrangement joins TRBV6-1 to TRBJ1-2; 9 nucleotides agree with TRBD1. The CDR3 is made up of 16 amino acids. Germline V lookup: CDR1 MNHNS, CDR2 SASEGT. The V segment lost 3 bases and the J segment 4 bases; nucleotides outside the gene matches: 9. The CDR3 reads CASSDPTGTGIYGYTF. CDR3 in DNA: TGTGCCAGCAGTGATCCCACCGGGACAGGGATCTATGGCTACACCTTC.

V usage is TRBV4-1 and J usage is TRBJ1-1, with D possibly being TRBD1 (6 bases). This CDR3 region has 13 residues. The germline V and J ends were trimmed by 0 bases and 11 bases, with 13 bases remaining between them. CDR1 and CDR2 (germline): MGHRA, YSYEKL. As DNA, the CDR3 is TGCGCCAGCAGCCAAGATTGGACGGGGGCGGCTTTCTTT. The encoded protein is CASSQDWTGAAFF.

The gene calls are TRBV19 and TRBJ2-5, with D tentatively TRBD1 or TRBD2 (5 bases each). Germline loops: CDR1 LNHDA, CDR2 SQIVND (reference sequence). The length of the CDR3 is 14 residues. The V end lost 8 bases, the J end lost 2 bases, and 15 bases lay between the germline ends. This CDR3 is CASSRGAGQETQYF. The DNA of the CDR3 is TGTGCCAGTTCTCGGGGCGCCGGGCAAGAGACCCAGTACTTC.

This clone occurred once. V gene TRBV6-4 combines with J gene TRBJ1-2; a weak D match, TRBD1 (6 bases). The CDR3 spans 16 residues. V gave up 1 base and J gave up 7 bases, with 19 bases separating them. CDR1 MRHNA and CDR2 SNTAGT come from the germline V gene. CDR3 DNA: TGTGCCAGCAGTGACTTTCTAGTAGGGGGGCCGGCTGGCTACACCTTC. This sequence encodes CASSDFLVGGPAGYTF.

J is TRBJ1-1 and V is TRBV9; 9 nucleotides line up with TRBD1. The CDR3 is 13 amino acids. The V and J ends lost 6 bases and 4 bases, in that order; junction bases with no gene match: 4. Germline CDR1 is SGDLS and CDR2 is YYNGEE. CDR3 protein: CASKETGGTEAFF. The CDR3 DNA is TGTGCCAGCAAAGAGACAGGGGGCACTGAAGCTTTCTTT.

This rearrangement joins TRBV4-3 to TRBJ1-2, with TRBD1 matching over 9 bases. V shed 2 bases and J 0 bases; nucleotides not matched to a gene: 10. The CDR3 extends over 18 amino acids. Germline V CDR1 and CDR2: LGHNA, YSLEER. The CDR3 coding sequence is TGCGCCAGCAGCCAACACACGGGACAGGGTGCTTCTAACTATGGCTACACCTTC. Its protein is CASSQHTGQGASNYGYTF.

This clone was seen more than once but under ten times. The J gene is TRBJ2-1, the V gene TRBV5-6; the D gene is possibly TRBD1 (5 bases). Per the germline V gene, CDR1 is SGHDT and CDR2 is YYEEEE. There are 12 residues in the CDR3. Between the trimmed V and J ends, which lost 3 bases and 10 bases, there was a span of 11 bases. CDR3 nucleotide sequence: TGTGCCAGCAGCTCTGAGCAGGGCGAGCAGTTCTTC. This translates into CASSSEQGEQFF.

V and J are TRBV7-9 and TRBJ1-5; 9 bases match TRBD1. J gave up 2 bases and V 5 bases, and 7 bases lay outside the gene matches. Germline-derived CDR1 and CDR2 are SEHNR and FQNEAQ (reference sequence). This CDR3 comprises 16 residues. CDR3 amino acids: CASSHPGQGCNQPQHF. CDR3 DNA sequence: TGTGCCAGCAGCCATCCGGGACAGGGCTGCAATCAGCCCCAGCATTTT.

The J gene is TRBJ2-5, the V gene TRBV5-1; D possibly corresponds to TRBD2 (6 bases). The CDR3 spans 17 residues. The germline V and J ends were trimmed by 0 bases and 0 bases, with 15 bases remaining between them. Germline lookup yields CDR1 SGHRS and CDR2 YFSETQ. This chain's CDR3 is CASSLGRGYQNQETQYF. The CDR3 DNA reads as TGCGCCAGCAGCTTGGGTCGGGGGTACCAAAACCAAGAGACCCAGTACTTC.

This chain links TRBV11-3 with TRBJ2-1; 9 bases map to TRBD1. The germline V gene encodes CDR1 SGHNT and CDR2 YENEEA. V lost 5 bases and J lost 1; bases outside the gene matches: 3. The CDR3 length is 15 residues. CDR3 DNA sequence: TGTGCCAGCAGCCTGACAGGGGGTTCCTACAATGAGCAGTTCTTC. Translated, it gives CASSLTGGSYNEQFF.

The rearrangement uses TRBV6-5 and TRBJ2-1, with TRBD1 as a possible D gene (6 bases). The V gene's germline CDR1 is MNHEY and CDR2 SVGAGI. The CDR3 covers 14 residues. V shed 0 bases and J shed 9 bases, with 12 bases lying between them. CDR3 residues: CASSYSGRGAEQFF. CDR3 bases: TGTGCCAGCAGTTACTCGGGCAGGGGCGCTGAGCAGTTCTTC.

This chain links TRBV19 with TRBJ1-3, with D unresolved. CDR1 is LNHDA, CDR2 SQIVND, per germline (reference sequence). Trimming pared 1 base from V and 0 bases from J, leaving 13 bases between. CDR3 length: 17 amino acids. CDR3 amino acids: CASSIAVGAVSGNTIYF. The CDR3 DNA reads TGTGCCAGTAGTATAGCTGTCGGCGCGGTCTCTGGAAACACCATATATTTT.

This chain joins TRBV9 and TRBJ1-2; 7 positions agree with TRBD1. Trimming took 3 bases from V and 8 from J; bases not matched to a gene: 13. The CDR3 is made up of 15 amino acids. Germline V lookup: CDR1 SGDLS, CDR2 YYNGEE. DNA of the CDR3: TGTGCCAGCAGCGACCAGAAAACAGGGGTCGACGGCTACACCTTC. Amino acids: CASSDQKTGVDGYTF. The variable domain in full, completed from reference TRBV9 and TRBJ1-2, reads DSGVTQTPKHLITATGQRVTLRCSPRSGDLSVYWYQQSLDQGLQFLIQYYNGEERAKGNILERFSAQQFPDLHSELNLSSLELGDSALYFCASSDQKTGVDGYTFGSGTRLTVV.

V is TRBV10-3 and J is TRBJ1-3, with D possibly being TRBD1 (6 bases). This CDR3 has 12 amino acids. V was cut by 8 bases and J by 11 bases, with 16 bases left in between. Germline-derived CDR1 and CDR2 are ENHRY and SYGVKD. CDR3 nucleotide sequence: TGTGCCATCGGGGACAAGGGGTCGGCCATATATTTT. Residues: CAIGDKGSAIYF.

This chain links TRBV5-1 with TRBJ2-1; D unresolved. Trimming left V 0 bases short and J 10 bases short, with 14 bases between. Germline-derived CDR1 and CDR2 are SGHRS and YFSETQ. This CDR3 has 14 amino acids. The CDR3 DNA is TGCGCCAGCAGCTTGGCCCCCAGAGCCGGGGAGCAGTTCTTC. Translating it yields CASSLAPRAGEQFF.